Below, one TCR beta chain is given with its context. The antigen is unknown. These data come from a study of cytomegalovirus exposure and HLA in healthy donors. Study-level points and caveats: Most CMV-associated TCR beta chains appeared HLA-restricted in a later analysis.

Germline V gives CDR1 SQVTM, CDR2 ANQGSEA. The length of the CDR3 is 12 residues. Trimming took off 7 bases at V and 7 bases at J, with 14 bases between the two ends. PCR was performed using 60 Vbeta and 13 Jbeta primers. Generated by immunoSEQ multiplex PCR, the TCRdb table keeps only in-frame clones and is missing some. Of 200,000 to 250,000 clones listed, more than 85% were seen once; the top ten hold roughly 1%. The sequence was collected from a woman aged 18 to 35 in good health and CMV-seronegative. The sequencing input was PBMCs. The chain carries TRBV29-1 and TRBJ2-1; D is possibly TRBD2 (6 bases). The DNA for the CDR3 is TGCAGCGCCCGACTAGGGGAAAATGAGCAGTTCTTC. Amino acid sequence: CSARLGENEQFF.